This record concerns one T cell receptor beta chain sequence. These data belong to a study of blood T cell repertoires in COVID-19. Only in-frame clones appear in the TCRdb table, and some are missing; sequencing was by immunoSEQ multiplex PCR. This sample has 100,000 to 150,000 clones, with approximately 90% found just once. Unmatched junction bases numbered 3, after V lost 2 bases and J lost 8 bases. This CDR3 is 13 amino acids long. CDR1 SGHRS and CDR2 YFSETQ come from the germline V gene. The sample consisted of peripheral blood. J is TRBJ1-1 and V is TRBV5-1; 10 bases align to TRBD1. The source of this sequence is a middle-aged man with COVID-19, enrolled during active disease. The CDR3 DNA reads as TGCGCCAGCAGCTTTGGACAGGGGGGAGAAGCTTTCTTT. This gives the protein CASSFGQGGEAFF. The whole variable domain, remainder taken from reference TRBV5-1 and TRBJ1-1, is KAGVTQTPRYLIKTRGQQVTLSCSPISGHRSVSWYQQTPGQGLQFLFEYFSETQRNKGNFPGRFSGRQFSNSRSEMNVSTLELGDSALYLCASSFGQGGEAFFGQGTRLTVV.